The 6 T cell receptor beta chains presented below share a single source sample, sequenced in a study of patients and donors after allogeneic stem cell transplantation. TCRdb called the RT-PCR reads again in MiXCR, with one record for every CDR3 protein. The profile shows about 160,000 distinct CDR3 sequences, roughly 31% of them singletons. The sample taken for sequencing was blood, either unsorted or a sorted T cell fraction (not recorded which). Every receptor here comes from a human donor who was either an allogeneic HSCT recipient or a stem cell or donor lymphocyte infusion donor (not recorded which). It is not recorded whose cells these are; they may come from a transplant donor.

This clonotype appeared many times. J is TRBJ1-1 and V is TRBV7-2; TRBD1 might be the D (5 bases). Germline loops: CDR1 SGHTA, CDR2 FQGNSA. The CDR3 runs 14 residues. V was pared by 5 bases and J by 4 bases, with 14 bases between. The CDR3 DNA sequence: TGTGCCAGCAGCGTATCGCGGCAGGGCACTGAAGCTTTCTTT. Translated, it gives CASSVSRQGTEAFF.

This chain connects TRBV20-1 to TRBJ2-2; 7 bases are a match to TRBD2. Germline V gives CDR1 DFQATT, CDR2 SNEGSKA (reference sequence). There are 13 residues in the CDR3. In nucleotides, the CDR3 is TGCAGGCCCCGGACTAGTCCGGCCGGGGAGCTGTTTTTT. Protein product: CRPRTSPAGELFF.

The chain recombines TRBV7-6 with TRBJ1-6; no firm D call. Germline V lookup: CDR1 SGHVS, CDR2 FNYEAQ. This CDR3 is 14 amino acids long. Trimming removed 1 base at V and 6 bases at J, with 7 bases between. CDR3 in amino acids: CASSLGQVNSPLHF. CDR3 in DNA: TGTGCCAGCAGCTTAGGGCAAGTTAATTCACCCCTCCACTTT. Combining the CDR3 with reference TRBV7-6 and TRBJ1-6 gives the whole variable domain GAGVSQSPRYKVTKRGQDVALRCDPISGHVSLYWYRQALGQGPEFLTYFNYEAQQDKSGLPNDRFSAERPEGSISTLTIQRTEQRDSAMYRCASSLGQVNSPLHFGNGTRLTVT.

This clonotype was counted a single time. The chain carries TRBV28 and TRBJ2-1; D may be TRBD2 (6 bases). In germline, CDR1 is MDHEN, CDR2 SYDVKM. This CDR3 is built from 13 residues. The V end lost 3 bases, the J end lost 7 bases, and 10 bases lay between the germline ends. The CDR3 region has the DNA TGTGCCAGCAGTTTCGGACTACCTAATGAGCAGTTCTTC. It encodes CASSFGLPNEQFF.

The rearrangement joins TRBV5-1 to TRBJ2-7; D could derive from TRBD1 or TRBD2 (5 bases each). CDR1 is SGHRS and CDR2 is YFSETQ in the germline V gene. V was shortened by 0 bases and J by 3 bases, with 13 bases between the two germline ends. The CDR3 has 15 residues. The CDR3 here is CASSLDGTSNYEQYF. As DNA, the CDR3 is TGCGCCAGCAGCTTGGACGGGACCTCTAACTACGAGCAGTACTTC.

This clonotype was seen a few times. The CDR3, as DNA: TGCGCCAGCAGCCAAGATTTCGGGCAGGGTCTAAAGCCCCAGCATTTT. It specifies CASSQDFGQGLKPQHF. The rearrangement links TRBV4-3 to TRBJ1-5, with D perhaps TRBD1 (5 bases). Germline CDR1 reads LGHNA; CDR2 reads YSLEER. With 0 bases removed from V and 8 bases from J, the gap between germline ends came to 17 bases. This CDR3 contains 16 residues.